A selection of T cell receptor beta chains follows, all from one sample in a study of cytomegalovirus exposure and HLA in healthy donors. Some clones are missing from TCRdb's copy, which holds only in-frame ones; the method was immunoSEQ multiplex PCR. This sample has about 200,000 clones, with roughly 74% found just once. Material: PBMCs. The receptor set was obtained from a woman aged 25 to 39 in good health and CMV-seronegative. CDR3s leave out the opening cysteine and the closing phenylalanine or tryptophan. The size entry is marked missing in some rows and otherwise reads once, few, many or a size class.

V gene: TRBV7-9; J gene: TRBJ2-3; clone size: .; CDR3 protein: ASSSAGTSGRGNTDTQY
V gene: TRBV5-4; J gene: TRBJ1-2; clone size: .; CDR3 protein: ASSLRDRLNYGYT
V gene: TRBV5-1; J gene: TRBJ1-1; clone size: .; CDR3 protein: ASSLGSGGVSTEAF
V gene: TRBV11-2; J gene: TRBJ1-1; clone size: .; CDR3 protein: ASSRRGKDTEAF
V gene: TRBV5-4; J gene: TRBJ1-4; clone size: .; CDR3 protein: ASSFGSKTTNEKLF
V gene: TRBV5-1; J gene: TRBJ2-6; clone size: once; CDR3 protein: ASSLAGTGVSGANVLT
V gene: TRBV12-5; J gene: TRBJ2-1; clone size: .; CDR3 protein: ASGLVPSGGGGNEQF
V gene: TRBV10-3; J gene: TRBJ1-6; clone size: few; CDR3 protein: ASSSTGNSPLH
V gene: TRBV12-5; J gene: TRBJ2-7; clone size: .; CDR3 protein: ASGLSGSHEQY
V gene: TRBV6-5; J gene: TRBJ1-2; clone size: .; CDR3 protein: ASSPGQGSYT
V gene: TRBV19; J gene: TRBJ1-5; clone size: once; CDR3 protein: ASSPRRSLGNQPQH
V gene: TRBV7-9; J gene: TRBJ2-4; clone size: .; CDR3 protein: ASSSLGGGDIQY
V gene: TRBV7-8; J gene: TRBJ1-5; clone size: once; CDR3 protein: ASSLGLQLYSNQPQH
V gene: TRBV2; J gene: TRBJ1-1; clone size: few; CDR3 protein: AKITGLGTEAF
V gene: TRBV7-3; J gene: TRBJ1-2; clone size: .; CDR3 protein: ASSSTGGDYT
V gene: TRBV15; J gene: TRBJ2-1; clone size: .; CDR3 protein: ATSRELAGGTEQF
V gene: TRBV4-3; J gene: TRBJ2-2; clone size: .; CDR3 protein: ASSQDGQSTGELF
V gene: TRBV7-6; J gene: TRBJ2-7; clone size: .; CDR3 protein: ASSGPGQLLIEQY
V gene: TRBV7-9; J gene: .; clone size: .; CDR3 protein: ASSRSGYEQY
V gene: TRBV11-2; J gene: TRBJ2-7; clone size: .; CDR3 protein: ASSEATVIGQY
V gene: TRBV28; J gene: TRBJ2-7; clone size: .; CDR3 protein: ASSLPEARYEQY
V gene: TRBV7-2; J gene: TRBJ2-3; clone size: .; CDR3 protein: ASSVQADTQY
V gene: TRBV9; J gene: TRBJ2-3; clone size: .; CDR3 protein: ASSSTGVGTDTQY
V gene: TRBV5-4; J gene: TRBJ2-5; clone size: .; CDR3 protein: ASSLAAGGETQY
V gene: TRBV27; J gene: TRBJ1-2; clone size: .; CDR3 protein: ASRETGSNYGYT
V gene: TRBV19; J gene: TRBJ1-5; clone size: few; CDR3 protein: ASSIMSDSNQPQH
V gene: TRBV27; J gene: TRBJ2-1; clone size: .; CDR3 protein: ASSLTLAGVGEQF
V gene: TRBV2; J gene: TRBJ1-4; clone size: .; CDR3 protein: ASSEDSPAANEKLF
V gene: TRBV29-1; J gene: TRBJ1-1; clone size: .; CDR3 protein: SVDTRENTEAF
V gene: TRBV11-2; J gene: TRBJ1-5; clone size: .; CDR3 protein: ASSLGGAQPQH
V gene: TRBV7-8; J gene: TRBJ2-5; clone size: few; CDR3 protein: ASSPRQSQETQY
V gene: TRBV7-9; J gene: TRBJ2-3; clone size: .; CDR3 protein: ASSLVADLTDTQY
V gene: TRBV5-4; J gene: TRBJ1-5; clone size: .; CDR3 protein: ASSLYGQYTFNQPQH
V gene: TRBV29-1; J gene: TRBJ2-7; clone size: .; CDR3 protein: SVGGRTGRPYEQY
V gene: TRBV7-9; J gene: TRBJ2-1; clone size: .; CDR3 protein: ASSLGSSGTKNEQF
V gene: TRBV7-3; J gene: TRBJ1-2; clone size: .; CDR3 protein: ASSSDGTGGTYGYT
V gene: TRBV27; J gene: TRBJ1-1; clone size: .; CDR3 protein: ASSLIRGQGATEAF
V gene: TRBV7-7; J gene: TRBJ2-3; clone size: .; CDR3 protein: ASSRVLTDTQY
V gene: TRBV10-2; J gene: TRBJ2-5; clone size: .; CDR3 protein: ASSLGFGETQY
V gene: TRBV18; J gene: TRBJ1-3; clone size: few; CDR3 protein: ASSPPTGGNTIY
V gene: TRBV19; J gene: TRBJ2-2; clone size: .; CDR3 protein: ASSIPVNTGELF
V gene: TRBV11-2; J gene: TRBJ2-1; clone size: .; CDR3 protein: ASSQLDSYNEQF
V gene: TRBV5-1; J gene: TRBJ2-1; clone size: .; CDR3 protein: ASSLGQGHYNEQF
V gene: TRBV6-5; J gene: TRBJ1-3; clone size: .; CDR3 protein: ASGQAGALGGTIY